The T cell receptor beta chain described here comes from a study of shared T cell receptors in the human thymus. The trim removed 5 bases at V and 5 bases at J, leaving 9 bases unmatched. The CDR3 totals 16 residues. Per the germline V gene, CDR1 is SEHNR and CDR2 is FQNEAQ (reference sequence). The assay was immunoSEQ multiplex PCR, and TCRdb's table has in-frame clones only and misses some. The table shows around 730,000 clones, with 75% to 90% occurring only once. These data are also associated with another study on human thymus T cells. According to that study: Resections that were taken during corrective heart surgery supplied the thymus tissue. Blood and thymic repertoires both appeared biased in V and J gene usage. A high degree of thymic repertoire overlap among unrelated individuals was reported in related research.

The TCR was taken from a girl in the first two years of life with a congenital heart defect. The V call is TRBV7-9, the J call TRBJ2-2, with 9 bases that match TRBD1. Sequences were obtained from thymocytes. CDR3 nucleotides: TGTGCCAGCAGCGGCACCGGGACAGGGAAAACCGGGGAGCTGTTTTTT. As protein: CASSGTGTGKTGELFF.